The clone carrying this TCR beta chain occurred once. Its antigen is unknown. The data are from a study of blood T cells in healthy people across ages. Findings and limits, study-wide: Diversity was estimated from one million T cells, and these estimates were considered underestimates. Lack of knowledge of donor CMV status possibly confounded expanded clonotype changes.

Total RNA, at least 5 micrograms per sample, was extracted from PBMCs. Primers used in a second PCR of roughly 6 to 12 cycles were a sample-barcoded 5' primer and a J-beta primer mix. From each sample, at least 2.5 million paired-end reads containing CDR3 were obtained. One entry per CDR3 protein results from TCRdb running MiXCR on the 5' RACE reads. The sample includes roughly 1,800,000 distinct CDR3 sequences, less than 50% of them seen just once. V shed 0 bases, J shed 0 bases, and the junction held 4 bases outside the gene matches. Germline lookup yields CDR1 MNHEY and CDR2 SVGAGI. CDR3 size: 17 residues.

This TCR derives from a woman aged 40 to 50 in good health. Specimen: blood. This chain links TRBV6-5 with TRBJ2-4, with TRBD1 identical over 8 bases. CDR3 protein: CASSYSQGAIAKNIQYF. The CDR3 nucleotides read TGTGCCAGCAGTTACTCCCAGGGGGCGATAGCCAAAAACATTCAGTACTTC.